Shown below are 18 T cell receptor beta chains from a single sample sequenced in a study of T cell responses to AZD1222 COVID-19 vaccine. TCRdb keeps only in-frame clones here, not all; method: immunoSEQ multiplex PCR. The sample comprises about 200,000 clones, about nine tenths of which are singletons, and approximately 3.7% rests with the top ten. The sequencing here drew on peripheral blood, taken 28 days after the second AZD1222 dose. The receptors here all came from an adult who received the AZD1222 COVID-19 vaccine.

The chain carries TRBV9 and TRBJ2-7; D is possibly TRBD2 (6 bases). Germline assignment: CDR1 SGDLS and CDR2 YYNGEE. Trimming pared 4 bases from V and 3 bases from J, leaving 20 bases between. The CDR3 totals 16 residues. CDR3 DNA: TGTGCCAGCAGCCAATCGGGCGGGGTCGGGCGCTACGAGCAGTACTTC. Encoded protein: CASSQSGGVGRYEQYF. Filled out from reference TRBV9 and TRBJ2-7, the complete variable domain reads DSGVTQTPKHLITATGQRVTLRCSPRSGDLSVYWYQQSLDQGLQFLIQYYNGEERAKGNILERFSAQQFPDLHSELNLSSLELGDSALYFCASSQSGGVGRYEQYFGPGTRLTVT.

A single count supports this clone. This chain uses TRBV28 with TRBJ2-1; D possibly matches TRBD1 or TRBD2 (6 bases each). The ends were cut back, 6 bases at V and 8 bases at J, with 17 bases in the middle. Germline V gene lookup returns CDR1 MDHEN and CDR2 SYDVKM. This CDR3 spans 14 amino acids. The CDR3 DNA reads TGTGCCAGCAGCATGGGGGGCCGTACGGATGAGCAGTTCTTC. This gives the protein CASSMGGRTDEQFF.

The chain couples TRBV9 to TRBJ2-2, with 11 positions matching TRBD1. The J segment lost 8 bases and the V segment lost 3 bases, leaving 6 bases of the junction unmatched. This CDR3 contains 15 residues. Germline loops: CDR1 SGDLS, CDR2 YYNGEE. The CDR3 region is CASSGRTGGRGELFF. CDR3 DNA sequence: TGTGCCAGCAGCGGAAGGACAGGGGGCAGGGGGGAGCTGTTTTTT.

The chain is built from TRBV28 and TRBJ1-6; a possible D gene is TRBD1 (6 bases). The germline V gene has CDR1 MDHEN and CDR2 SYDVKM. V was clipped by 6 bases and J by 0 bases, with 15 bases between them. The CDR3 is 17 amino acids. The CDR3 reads CASSPPTGSSYNSPLHF. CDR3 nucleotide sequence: TGTGCCAGCAGCCCCCCGACAGGTAGCTCCTATAATTCACCCCTCCACTTT.

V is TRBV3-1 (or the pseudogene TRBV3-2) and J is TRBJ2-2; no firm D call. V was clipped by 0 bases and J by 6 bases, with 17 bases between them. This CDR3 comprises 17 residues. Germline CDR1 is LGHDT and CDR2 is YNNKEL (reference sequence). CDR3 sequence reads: CASSQELRSWAPGELFF. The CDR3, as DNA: TGTGCCAGCAGCCAAGAACTTAGGAGCTGGGCTCCCGGGGAGCTGTTTTTT.

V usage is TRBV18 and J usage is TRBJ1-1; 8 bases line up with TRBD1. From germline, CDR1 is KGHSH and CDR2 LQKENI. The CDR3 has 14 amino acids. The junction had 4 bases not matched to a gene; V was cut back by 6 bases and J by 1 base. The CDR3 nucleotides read TGTGCCAGCTCGGAGGGACAGGCGAACACTGAAGCTTTCTTT. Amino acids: CASSEGQANTEAFF. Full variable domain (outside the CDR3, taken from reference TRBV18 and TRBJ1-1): NAGVMQNPRHLVRRRGQEARLRCSPMKGHSHVYWYRQLPEEGLKFMVYLQKENIIDESGMPKERFSAEFPKEGPSILRIQQVVRGDSAAYFCASSEGQANTEAFFGQGTRLTVV.

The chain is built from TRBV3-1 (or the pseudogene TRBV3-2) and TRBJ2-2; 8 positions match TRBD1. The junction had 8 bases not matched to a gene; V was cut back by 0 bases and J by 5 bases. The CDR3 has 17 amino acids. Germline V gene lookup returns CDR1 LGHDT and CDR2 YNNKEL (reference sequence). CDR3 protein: CASSQDVPGGRTGELFF. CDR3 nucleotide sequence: TGTGCCAGCAGCCAAGATGTCCCAGGGGGCAGGACCGGGGAGCTGTTTTTT.

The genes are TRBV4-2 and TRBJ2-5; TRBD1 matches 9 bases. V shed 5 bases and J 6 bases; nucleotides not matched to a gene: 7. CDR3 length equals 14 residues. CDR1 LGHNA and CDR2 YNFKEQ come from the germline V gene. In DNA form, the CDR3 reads TGTGCCAGCAGCACCGGACAGGGGATAAAGACCCAGTACTTC. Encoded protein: CASSTGQGIKTQYF.

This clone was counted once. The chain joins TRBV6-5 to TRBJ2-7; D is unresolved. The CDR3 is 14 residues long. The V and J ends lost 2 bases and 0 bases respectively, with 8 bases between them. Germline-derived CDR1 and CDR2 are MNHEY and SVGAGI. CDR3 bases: TGTGCCAGCAGTTACAAAAGTAGCTCCTACGAGCAGTACTTC. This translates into CASSYKSSSYEQYF.

In DNA, the CDR3 is TGTGCCAGCAGGCCCAATTGGCAGGGCACTGAAGCTTTCTTT. Protein: CASRPNWQGTEAFF. The chain combines TRBV6-5 with TRBJ1-1; possible D gene TRBD1, 5 bases. Trimming left V 6 bases short and J 4 bases short, with 15 bases between. This CDR3 comprises 14 residues. CDR1 is MNHEY, CDR2 SVGAGI, per germline.

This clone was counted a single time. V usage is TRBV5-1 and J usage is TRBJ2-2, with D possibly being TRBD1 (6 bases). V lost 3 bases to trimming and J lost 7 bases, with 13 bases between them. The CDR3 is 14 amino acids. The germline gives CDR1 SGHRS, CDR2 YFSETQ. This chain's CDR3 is CASSSHRVGGELFF. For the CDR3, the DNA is TGCGCCAGCAGCTCCCACAGGGTTGGCGGGGAGCTGTTTTTT.

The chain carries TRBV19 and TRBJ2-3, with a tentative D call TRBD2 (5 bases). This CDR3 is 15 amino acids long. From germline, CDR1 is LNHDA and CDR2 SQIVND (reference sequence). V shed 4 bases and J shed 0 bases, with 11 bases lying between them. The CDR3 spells CASSTIGVSTDTQYF. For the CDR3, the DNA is TGTGCCAGTAGTACCATCGGGGTTAGCACAGATACGCAGTATTTT.

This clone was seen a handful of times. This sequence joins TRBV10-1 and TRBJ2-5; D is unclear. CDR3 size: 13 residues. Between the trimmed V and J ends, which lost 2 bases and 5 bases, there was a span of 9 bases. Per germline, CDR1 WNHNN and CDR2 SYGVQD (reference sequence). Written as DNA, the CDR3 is TGCGCCAGCAGTGAGGACCTAGGGGAGACCCAGTACTTC. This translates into CASSEDLGETQYF.

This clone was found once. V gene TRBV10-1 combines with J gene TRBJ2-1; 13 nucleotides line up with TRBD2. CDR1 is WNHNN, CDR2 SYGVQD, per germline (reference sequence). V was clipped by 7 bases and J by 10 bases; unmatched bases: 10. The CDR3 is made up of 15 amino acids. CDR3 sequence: CASMWGLAGLEEQFF. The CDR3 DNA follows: TGCGCCAGCATGTGGGGACTAGCGGGGCTGGAGGAGCAGTTCTTC.

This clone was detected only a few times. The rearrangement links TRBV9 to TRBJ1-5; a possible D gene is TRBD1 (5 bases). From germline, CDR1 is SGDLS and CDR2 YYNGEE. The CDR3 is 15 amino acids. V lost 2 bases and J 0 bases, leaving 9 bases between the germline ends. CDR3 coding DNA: TGTGCCAGCAGCGTCGACAGCCGTAGCAATCAGCCCCAGCATTTT. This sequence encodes CASSVDSRSNQPQHF.

The CDR3 is CASSPAGALQETQYF. CDR3 in DNA: TGTGCCAGCAGCCCGGCGGGAGCCCTCCAAGAGACCCAGTACTTC. The chain has TRBV3-1 (or the pseudogene TRBV3-2) and TRBJ2-5, with 7 positions matching TRBD2. The J segment lost 1 base and the V segment lost 4 bases, leaving 6 bases of the junction unmatched. The CDR3 contains 15 residues. Germline assignment: CDR1 LGHDT and CDR2 YNNKEL (reference sequence).

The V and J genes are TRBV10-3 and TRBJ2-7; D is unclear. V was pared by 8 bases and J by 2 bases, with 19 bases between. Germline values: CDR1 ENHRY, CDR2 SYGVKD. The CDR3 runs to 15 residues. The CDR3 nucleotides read TGTGCCATCTCGGATAGGGTTGGGTCAGCCTACGAGCAGTACTTC. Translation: CAISDRVGSAYEQYF.

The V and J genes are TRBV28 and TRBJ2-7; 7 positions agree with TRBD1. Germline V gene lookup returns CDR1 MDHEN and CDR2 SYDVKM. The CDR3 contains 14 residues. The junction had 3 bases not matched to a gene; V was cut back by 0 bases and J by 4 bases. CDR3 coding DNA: TGTGCCAGCAGTTTATGGGGACAGCTGTACGAGCAGTACTTC. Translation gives CASSLWGQLYEQYF.